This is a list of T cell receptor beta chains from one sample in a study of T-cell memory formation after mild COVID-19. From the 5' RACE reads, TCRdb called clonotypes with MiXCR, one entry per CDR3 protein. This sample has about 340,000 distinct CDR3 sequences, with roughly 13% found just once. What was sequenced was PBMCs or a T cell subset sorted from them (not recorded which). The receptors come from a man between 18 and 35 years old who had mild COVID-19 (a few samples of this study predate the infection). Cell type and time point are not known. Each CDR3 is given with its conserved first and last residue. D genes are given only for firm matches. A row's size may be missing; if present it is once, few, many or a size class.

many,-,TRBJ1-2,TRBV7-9,TGTGCCAGCAGCTTAGAGGCAGTCTATGGCTACACCTTC,CASSLEAVYGYTF
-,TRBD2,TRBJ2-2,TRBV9,TGTGCCAGCAGCGGACTAGCTGGCGGGGAGCTGTTTTTT,CASSGLAGGELFF
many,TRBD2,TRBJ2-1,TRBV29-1,TGCAGCGTTGACCAGGGCCGGCGGGAGATCAATGAGCAGTTCTTC,CSVDQGRREINEQFF
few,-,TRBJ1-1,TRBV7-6,TGTGCCAGCAGCTTCGGGACCAACATTGACGCTGAAGCTTTCTTT,CASSFGTNIDAEAFF
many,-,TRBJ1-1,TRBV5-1,TGCGCCAGCAGCTTCTCGACCGGCATGAACACTGAAGCTTTCTTT,CASSFSTGMNTEAFF
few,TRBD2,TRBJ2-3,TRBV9,TGTGCCAGCAGCCCGGGGGGTTCCCTCCCAGATACGCAGTATTTT,CASSPGGSLPDTQYF
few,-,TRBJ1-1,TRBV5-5,TGTGCCAGCAGCTCCCCCGGGGGGCGAAACACTGAAGCTTTCTTT,CASSSPGGRNTEAFF
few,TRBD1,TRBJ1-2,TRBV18,TGTGCCAGCTCACCATCCTTCTACAGGGGGCAAGGTGGCTACACCTTC,CASSPSFYRGQGGYTF
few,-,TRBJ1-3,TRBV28,TGTGCCAGCAGTTTCGTCAACACCATATATTTT,CASSFVNTIYF
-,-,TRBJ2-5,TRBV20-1,TGCAGTGCTACCCAGGGGGGGGACCAGTACTTC,CSATQGGDQYF
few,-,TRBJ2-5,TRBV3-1,TGTGCCAGCAGCCAAGCCCCATCCCGGGTAGAGACCCAGTACTTC,CASSQAPSRVETQYF
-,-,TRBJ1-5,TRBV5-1,TGCGCCAGCAGACTGGAGTTAGGGCAGCCCCAGCATTTT,CASRLELGQPQHF
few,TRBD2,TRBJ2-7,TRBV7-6,TGTGCCAGCAGCTCCAGCAGGGCGACTAGCACCTACGAGCAGTACTTC,CASSSSRATSTYEQYF
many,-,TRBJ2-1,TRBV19,TGTGCCAGTAGTATACGAGCTTGGGGGAGCTCCTACAATGAGCAGTTCTTC,CASSIRAWGSSYNEQFF
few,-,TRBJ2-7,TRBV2,TGTGCCAGCAGTCTAGGAGGAGGCGAGCAGTACTTC,CASSLGGGEQYF
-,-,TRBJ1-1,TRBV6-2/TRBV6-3,TGTGCCAGCAGGAGGACCCAAAACACTGAAGCTTTCTTT,CASRRTQNTEAFF
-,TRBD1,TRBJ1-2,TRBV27,TGTGCCAGCAGTTTATCGACCCCAACAGGGGCCGGCTACACCTTC,CASSLSTPTGAGYTF
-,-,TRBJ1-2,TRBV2,TGTGCCAGATCCGACACCAACGGGGGAGATGGCTACACCTTC,CARSDTNGGDGYTF
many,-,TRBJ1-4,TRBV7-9,TGTGCCAGCAGCTTCGGACCGGGAGGAAATGAAAAACTGTTTTTT,CASSFGPGGNEKLFF
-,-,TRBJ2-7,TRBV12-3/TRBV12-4,TGTGCCAGCAGACTTTCGGGGTCTGACGAGCAGTACTTC,CASRLSGSDEQYF
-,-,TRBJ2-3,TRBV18,TGTGCCAGCTCACCAAACGCTTACACAGATACGCAGTATTTT,CASSPNAYTDTQYF
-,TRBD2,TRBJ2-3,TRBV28,TGTGCCAGCAGTTTGTGGGGGGGAGATACGCAGTATTTT,CASSLWGGDTQYF
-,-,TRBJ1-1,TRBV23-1,TGCGCCAGCGGCGGTATGAACACTGAAGCTTTCTTT,CASGGMNTEAFF
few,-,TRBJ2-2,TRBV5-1,TGCGCCAGCAGCTTGGGGGCGAGACCGGGCACCGGGGAGCTGTTTTTT,CASSLGARPGTGELFF
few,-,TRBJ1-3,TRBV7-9,TGTGCCAGCAGCTCCTCGGGACGGAACAGCTCTGGAAACACCATATATTTT,CASSSSGRNSSGNTIYF
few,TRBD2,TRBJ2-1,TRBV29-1,TGCAGCGTGGGCCCTGGACTAGCGGGGACCAATGAGCAGTTCTTC,CSVGPGLAGTNEQFF
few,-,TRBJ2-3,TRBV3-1,TGTGCCAGCAGCACGGTCGGGGATACGCAGTATTTT,CASSTVGDTQYF
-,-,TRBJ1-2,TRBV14,TGTGCCAGCAGCCTGGGAACAGCGGCTAACTATGGCTACACCTTC,CASSLGTAANYGYTF
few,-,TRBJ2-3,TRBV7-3,TGTGCCAGCAGCCCCGTTGGGGGGAGCACAGATACGCAGTATTTT,CASSPVGGSTDTQYF
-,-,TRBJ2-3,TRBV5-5,TGTGCCAGCAGCTTGGCAGGGTTATACACAGATACGCAGTATTTT,CASSLAGLYTDTQYF
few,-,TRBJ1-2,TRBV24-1,TGTGCCACCAGTGACGGGGGTTATGGCTACACCTTC,CATSDGGYGYTF
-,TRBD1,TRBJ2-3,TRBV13,TGTGCCAGCAGCTGGACGGGACAGGGGGGCACAGATACGCAGTATTTT,CASSWTGQGGTDTQYF
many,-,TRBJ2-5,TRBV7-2,TGTGCCAGCAGCTTAGCCTCCAGGGGAGGAGAGACCCAGTACTTC,CASSLASRGGETQYF
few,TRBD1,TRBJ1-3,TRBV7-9,TGTGCCAGCAGCCCCACAGGGGTACCTTCTGGAAACACCATATATTTT,CASSPTGVPSGNTIYF
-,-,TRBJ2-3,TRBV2,TGTGCCAGACTTAGACCCCCGATTGGGAGCACAGATACGCAGTATTTT,CARLRPPIGSTDTQYF
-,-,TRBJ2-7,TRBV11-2,TGTGCCAGCAGCTTAGGTTTGGGGGCTGACTACGAGCAGTACTTC,CASSLGLGADYEQYF
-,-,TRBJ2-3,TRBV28,TGTGCCAGCAGTTCCCCTCCTGGGGCAGGCACAGATACGCAGTATTTT,CASSSPPGAGTDTQYF
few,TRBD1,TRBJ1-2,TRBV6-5,TGTGCCAGCAGACGGACAGGGGGTGACTATGGCTACACCTTC,CASRRTGGDYGYTF
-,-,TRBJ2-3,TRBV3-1,TGTGCCAGCAGTCGCTTACTCCGGGGGACTAGCACAGATACGCAGTATTTT,CASSRLLRGTSTDTQYF